The sequence of this T cell receptor beta chain was determined in a study of cytomegalovirus exposure and HLA in healthy donors. The CDR3 contains 15 residues. Trimming took off 1 base at V and 0 bases at J, with 10 bases between the two ends. The germline gives CDR1 MGHRA, CDR2 YSYEKL. This PCR relied on a set of 60 Vbeta primers and 13 Jbeta primers. Sequencing used immunoSEQ multiplex PCR; TCRdb keeps in-frame clones, though not all of them. This sample contains about 200,000 clones. General study points: A later analysis found common viral pathogens apparently linked to several of the most significant clusters. In a later analysis, TCR beta V- and J-gene trimming showed a link to a missense DCLRE1C variant.

In the case of this clone: What it binds is unknown. The sample has other DNA sequences that encode this CDR3 too.

The sequenced sample consisted of PBMCs. This TCR came from a girl aged 2-10 years in good health and CMV-seropositive. The chain recombines TRBV4-1 with TRBJ2-7, with TRBD2 as a possible D gene (6 bases). In nucleotides, the CDR3 is TGCGCCAGCAGCCAAGGGACCGGGAGCTCCTACGAGCAGTACTTC. Its protein product is CASSQGTGSSYEQYF.